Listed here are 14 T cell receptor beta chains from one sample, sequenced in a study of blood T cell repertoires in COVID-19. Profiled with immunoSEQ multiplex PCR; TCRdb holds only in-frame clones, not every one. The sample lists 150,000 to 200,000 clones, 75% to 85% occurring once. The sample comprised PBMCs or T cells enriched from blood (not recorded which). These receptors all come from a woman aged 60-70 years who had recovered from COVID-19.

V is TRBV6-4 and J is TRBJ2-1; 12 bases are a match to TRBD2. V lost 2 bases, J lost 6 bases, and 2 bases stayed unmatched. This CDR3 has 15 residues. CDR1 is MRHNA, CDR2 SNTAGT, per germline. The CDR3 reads CASSDASGGANEQFF. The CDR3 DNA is TGTGCCAGCAGTGACGCTAGCGGGGGGGCCAATGAGCAGTTCTTC.

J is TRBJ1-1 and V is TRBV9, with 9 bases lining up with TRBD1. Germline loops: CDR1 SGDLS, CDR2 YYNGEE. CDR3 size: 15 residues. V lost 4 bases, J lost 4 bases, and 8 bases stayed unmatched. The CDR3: CASSLGTGTGTEAFF. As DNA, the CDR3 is TGTGCCAGCAGCCTAGGGACAGGGACGGGCACTGAAGCTTTCTTT.

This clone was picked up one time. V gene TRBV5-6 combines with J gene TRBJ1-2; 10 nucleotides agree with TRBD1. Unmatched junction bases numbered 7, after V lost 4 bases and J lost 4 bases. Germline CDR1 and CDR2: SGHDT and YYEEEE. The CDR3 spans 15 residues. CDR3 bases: TGTGCCAGCAGCCCGAGGACAGGGGGGCTCTATGGCTACACCTTC. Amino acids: CASSPRTGGLYGYTF.

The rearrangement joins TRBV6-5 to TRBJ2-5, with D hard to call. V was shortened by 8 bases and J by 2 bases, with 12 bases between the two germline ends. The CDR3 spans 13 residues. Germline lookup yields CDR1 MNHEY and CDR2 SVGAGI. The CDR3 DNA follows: TGTGCCAGCGGGTGGCGGATACAAGAGACCCAGTACTTC. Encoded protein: CASGWRIQETQYF.

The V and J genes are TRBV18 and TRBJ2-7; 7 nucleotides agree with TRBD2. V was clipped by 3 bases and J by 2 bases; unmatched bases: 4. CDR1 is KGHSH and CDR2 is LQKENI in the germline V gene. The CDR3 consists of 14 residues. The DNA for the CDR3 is TGTGCCAGCTCACCCCAGCGGGGAGCCTACGAGCAGTACTTC. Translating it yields CASSPQRGAYEQYF.

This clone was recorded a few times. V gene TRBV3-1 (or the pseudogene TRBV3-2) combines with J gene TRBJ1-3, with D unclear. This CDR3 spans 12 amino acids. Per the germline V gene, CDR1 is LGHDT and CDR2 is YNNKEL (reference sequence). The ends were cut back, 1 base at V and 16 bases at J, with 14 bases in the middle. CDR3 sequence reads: CASSQARSGLYF. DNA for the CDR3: TGTGCCAGCAGCCAAGCACGAAGTGGACTGTATTTT.

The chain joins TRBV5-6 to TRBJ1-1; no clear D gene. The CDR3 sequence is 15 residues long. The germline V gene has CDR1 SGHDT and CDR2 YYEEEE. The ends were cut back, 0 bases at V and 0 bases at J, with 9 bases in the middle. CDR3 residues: CASSLEGRLNTEAFF. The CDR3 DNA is TGTGCCAGCAGCTTGGAAGGCAGGCTGAACACTGAAGCTTTCTTT.

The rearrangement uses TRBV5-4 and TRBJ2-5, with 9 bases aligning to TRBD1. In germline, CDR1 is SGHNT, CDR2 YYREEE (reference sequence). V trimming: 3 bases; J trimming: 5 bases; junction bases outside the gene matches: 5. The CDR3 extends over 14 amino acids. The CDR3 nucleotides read TGTGCCAGCAGCTGGGGGACAGGGACGGAGACCCAGTACTTC. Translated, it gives CASSWGTGTETQYF.

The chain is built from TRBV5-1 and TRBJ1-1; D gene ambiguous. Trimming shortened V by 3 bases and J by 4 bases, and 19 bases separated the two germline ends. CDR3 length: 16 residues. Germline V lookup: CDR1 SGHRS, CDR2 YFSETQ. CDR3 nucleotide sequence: TGCGCCAGCAGCTACACCGGGTCCGTCGTCGGCACTGAAGCTTTCTTT. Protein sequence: CASSYTGSVVGTEAFF.

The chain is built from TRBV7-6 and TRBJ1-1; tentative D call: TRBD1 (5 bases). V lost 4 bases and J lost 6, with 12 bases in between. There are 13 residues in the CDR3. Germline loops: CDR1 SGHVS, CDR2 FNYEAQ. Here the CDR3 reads CASSSSQGAEAFF. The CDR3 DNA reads TGTGCCAGCAGCTCCTCCCAAGGGGCTGAAGCTTTCTTT.

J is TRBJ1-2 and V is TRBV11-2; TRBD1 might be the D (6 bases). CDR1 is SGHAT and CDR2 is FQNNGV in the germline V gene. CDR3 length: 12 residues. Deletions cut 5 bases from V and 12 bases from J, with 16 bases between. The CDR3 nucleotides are TGTGCCAGCAGCCAAACAGGGCCCCCTCACACCTTC. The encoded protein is CASSQTGPPHTF.

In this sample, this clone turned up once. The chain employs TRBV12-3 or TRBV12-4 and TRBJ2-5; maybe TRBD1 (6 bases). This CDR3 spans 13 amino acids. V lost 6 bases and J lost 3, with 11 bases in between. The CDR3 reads CASREQGKETQYF. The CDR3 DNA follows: TGTGCCAGCAGGGAACAGGGTAAAGAGACCCAGTACTTC.

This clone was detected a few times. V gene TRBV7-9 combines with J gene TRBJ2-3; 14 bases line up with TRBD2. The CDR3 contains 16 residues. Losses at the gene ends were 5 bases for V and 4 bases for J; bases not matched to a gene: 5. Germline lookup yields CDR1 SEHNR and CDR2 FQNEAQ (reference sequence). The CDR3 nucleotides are TGTGCCAGCAGCCCCCGACTAGCGGGGGGGCCAGATACGCAGTATTTT. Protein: CASSPRLAGGPDTQYF.

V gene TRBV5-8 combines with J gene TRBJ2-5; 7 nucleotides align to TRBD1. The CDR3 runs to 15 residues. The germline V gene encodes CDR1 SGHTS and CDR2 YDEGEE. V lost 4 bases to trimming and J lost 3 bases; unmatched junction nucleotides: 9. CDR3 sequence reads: CASSVRQGWEETQYF. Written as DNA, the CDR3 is TGTGCCAGCAGCGTACGACAGGGTTGGGAAGAGACCCAGTACTTC.